These 10 T cell receptor beta chains originate from one sample sequenced in a study of T-cell reconstitution after alpha-beta-depleted transplantation in children. Researchers prepared the TCRbeta library using unique molecular identifiers, the study reports. TCRdb processed the PCR reads anew with MiXCR; each CDR3 protein has one entry. Of hundreds of thousands of distinct CDR3 sequences listed, around 12% are singletons. The specimen comprised PBMCs, sampled before TCRalphabeta/CD19-depleted stem cell transplant. The source of these receptors is a girl aged 2 to 9 with congenital amegakaryocytic thrombocytopenia, due to receive a stem cell transplant.

In regard to this clonotype: Sequence at one end of the junction differs from germline and may be a read error. The CDR3 is CATSNVRINEHFF. Here the CDR3 DNA reads TGTGCCACCAGCAATGTACGTATCAATGAGCACTTCTTC. The chain has TRBV15 and TRBJ2-1; the D is unclear. The CDR3 contains 13 residues. Germline V gives CDR1 LNHNV, CDR2 YYDKDF (reference sequence).

V is TRBV5-1 and J is TRBJ2-7; tentative D call: TRBD2 (5 bases). Germline CDR1 reads SGHRS; CDR2 reads YFSETQ. CDR3 size: 15 residues. V lost 4 bases and J 2 bases, leaving 16 bases between the germline ends. CDR3 protein: CASSPRTVTAYEQYF. The DNA of the CDR3 is TGCGCCAGCAGCCCCAGGACTGTTACAGCCTACGAGCAGTACTTC.

In this sample, this clonotype turned up many times. V gene TRBV6-5 combines with J gene TRBJ1-4; D not certain. Trimming took off 6 bases at V and 10 bases at J, with 21 bases between the two ends. Germline V gives CDR1 MNHEY, CDR2 SVGAGI. The CDR3 is 15 amino acids. CDR3 DNA: TGTGCCAGCAGAGCCATGGGGAGCCCTCTCGGAAAACTGTTTTTT. This gives the protein CASRAMGSPLGKLFF.

The table lists this clonotype with a few counts. The chain couples TRBV11-2 to TRBJ2-3, with TRBD2 matching over 9 bases. The CDR3 consists of 19 residues. With 0 bases clipped from V and 0 bases from J, the junction kept 10 bases outside the gene matches. Germline V gene data show CDR1 as SGHAT and CDR2 as FQNNGV. The CDR3 DNA reads as TGTGCCAGCAGCTTAGATTGGCTAGCGGGATTGTCTAGCACAGATACGCAGTATTTT. Its translation is CASSLDWLAGLSSTDTQYF. The variable domain in full, with the rest retrieved from reference TRBV11-2 and TRBJ2-3, is EAGVAQSPRYKIIEKRQSVAFWCNPISGHATLYWYQQILGQGPKLLIQFQNNGVVDDSQLPKDRFSAERLKGVDSTLKIQPAKLEDSAVYLCASSLDWLAGLSSTDTQYFGPGTRLTVL.

In its sample, this clonotype was seen many times. This chain joins TRBV6-2 or TRBV6-3 and TRBJ1-1; TRBD1 agrees at 7 bases. Germline V CDR1 and CDR2: MNHEY, SVGEGT. The CDR3 has 16 residues. Trimming removed 4 bases from V and 2 bases from J; junction bases left unmatched: 10. CDR3 amino acids: CASSSMTGTANTEAFF. CDR3 DNA sequence: TGTGCCAGCAGTTCCATGACCGGGACAGCTAACACTGAAGCTTTCTTT.

This clonotype was counted many times. The chain employs TRBV11-2 and TRBJ1-2; 7 bases agree with TRBD1. V lost 3 bases to trimming and J lost 9 bases; unmatched junction nucleotides: 7. This CDR3 region has 13 residues. The germline V gene has CDR1 SGHAT and CDR2 FQNNGV. The CDR3 region has the DNA TGTGCCAGCAGCTTGGACCGGGACAGAAGCTACACCTTC. Encoded protein: CASSLDRDRSYTF.

The chain combines TRBV6-1 with TRBJ2-3; D is undetermined. Germline CDR1 reads MNHNS; CDR2 reads SASEGT. V dropped 6 bases and J dropped 6 bases, with 16 bases sitting between them. This CDR3 has 14 amino acids. The CDR3 coding sequence is TGTGCCAGCAGCCCGGTGAACTCTCTGGATACGCAGTATTTT. Translation gives CASSPVNSLDTQYF.

In this sample, this clonotype turned up many times. The rearrangement joins TRBV20-1 to TRBJ2-7; no clear D. V was trimmed by 2 bases and J by 4 bases, leaving 6 bases between them. The CDR3 sequence is 11 residues long. Germline lookup yields CDR1 DFQATT and CDR2 SNEGSKA (reference sequence). The DNA of the CDR3 is TGCAGTGCTAGATATCAGTACGAGCAGTACTTC. It translates to CSARYQYEQYF.

This clonotype was seen only a few times. This chain links TRBV20-1 with TRBJ1-2; D uncertain. The CDR3 is 15 amino acids. V lost 0 bases and J 4 bases, leaving 15 bases between the germline ends. Per the germline V gene, CDR1 is DFQATT and CDR2 is SNEGSKA (reference sequence). The CDR3 loop is CSARDRLGVPYGYTF. CDR3 bases: TGCAGTGCTAGAGATCGGCTTGGAGTCCCCTATGGCTACACCTTC.

The chain employs TRBV2 and TRBJ1-4; D ambiguous. This CDR3 is built from 13 residues. The V and J ends lost 6 bases and 5 bases respectively, with 10 bases between them. Germline V gene data show CDR1 as SNHLY and CDR2 as FYNNEI. The CDR3 sequence is CASRAGRNEKLFF. Here the CDR3 DNA reads TGTGCCAGCAGGGCTGGACGGAATGAAAAACTGTTTTTT.